A selection of T cell receptor beta chains follows, all from one sample in a study of control samples from healthy donors and cancer patients. Generated by immunoSEQ multiplex PCR, the TCRdb table keeps only in-frame clones and is missing some. Among approximately 160,000 clones listed, 85% to 95% were seen once. The specimen was blood. These receptors all stem from a woman under 30 in good health. Both conserved end residues are part of each CDR3. D genes are given only for firm matches. Size is stated for part of the rows, as once, few or many counts, or as a class when the clone is expanded.

CDR3 DNA: TGTGCCAGCCAGCAAGGCGGTGGAAACACCATATATTTT; CDR3 protein: CASQQGGGNTIYF; V gene: TRBV19; D gene: -; clone size: -; J gene: TRBJ1-3
CDR3 DNA: TGTGCCAGCAGCTTAGGCGCGACAGGCAACTATGGCTACACCTTC; CDR3 protein: CASSLGATGNYGYTF; V gene: TRBV7-2; D gene: -; clone size: -; J gene: TRBJ1-2
CDR3 DNA: TGTGCCAGCAGCTGGGGACTAGCGGATTACAATGAGCAGTTCTTC; CDR3 protein: CASSWGLADYNEQFF; V gene: TRBV7-9; D gene: TRBD2; clone size: -; J gene: TRBJ2-1
CDR3 DNA: TGTGCCAGTACCATGGGCCGGACAGGGGAGAACGGGGAGCTGTTTTTT; CDR3 protein: CASTMGRTGENGELFF; V gene: TRBV19; D gene: TRBD1; clone size: -; J gene: TRBJ2-2
CDR3 DNA: TGCGCCAGCAGCATACAGCAACCACTCACTGAAGCTTTCTTT; CDR3 protein: CASSIQQPLTEAFF; V gene: TRBV5-1; D gene: -; clone size: -; J gene: TRBJ1-1
CDR3 DNA: TGTGCCACCAGTGTTTCGCTTTCCGATCAGCCCCAGCATTTT; CDR3 protein: CATSVSLSDQPQHF; V gene: TRBV24-1; D gene: -; clone size: -; J gene: TRBJ1-5
CDR3 DNA: TGTGCCAGCAGCCAGGGACAGGTCAATGAGCAGTTCTTC; CDR3 protein: CASSQGQVNEQFF; V gene: TRBV7-2; D gene: TRBD1; clone size: -; J gene: TRBJ2-1
CDR3 DNA: TGTGCCAGCAGCAGCCTTAGCGGGGGCCAAGAGACCCAGTACTTC; CDR3 protein: CASSSLSGGQETQYF; V gene: TRBV5-5; D gene: TRBD2; clone size: -; J gene: TRBJ2-5
CDR3 DNA: TGTGCCAGCAGTTCACCGGGACTATATACGCAGTATTTT; CDR3 protein: CASSSPGLYTQYF; V gene: TRBV28; D gene: TRBD2; clone size: -; J gene: TRBJ2-3
CDR3 DNA: TGTGCCAGCAGTGCACTAGCACTAGTCTACAATGAGCAGTTCTTC; CDR3 protein: CASSALALVYNEQFF; V gene: TRBV6-2/TRBV6-3; D gene: -; clone size: -; J gene: TRBJ2-1
CDR3 DNA: TGTGCCAGCAGCACCCGGACAGGGGTTATCCGAGAAAAACTGTTTTTT; CDR3 protein: CASSTRTGVIREKLFF; V gene: TRBV7-2; D gene: TRBD1; clone size: -; J gene: TRBJ1-4
CDR3 DNA: TGTGCCACCAGTGACCCCAGACAACCCCACGGGGAGCTGTTTTTT; CDR3 protein: CATSDPRQPHGELFF; V gene: TRBV24-1; D gene: -; clone size: -; J gene: TRBJ2-2
CDR3 DNA: TGTGCCAGCAGCCGCCGGGACAGGCAAGAGACCCAGTACTTC; CDR3 protein: CASSRRDRQETQYF; V gene: TRBV11-3; D gene: TRBD1; clone size: -; J gene: TRBJ2-5
CDR3 DNA: TGCACCCCGTTAGGGTCCAATGAGCAGTTCTTC; CDR3 protein: CTPLGSNEQFF; V gene: TRBV20-1; D gene: -; clone size: -; J gene: TRBJ2-1
CDR3 DNA: TGTGCCAGCAGCACGGGCCCCCCAGAGACCCAGTACTTC; CDR3 protein: CASSTGPPETQYF; V gene: TRBV5-6; D gene: -; clone size: -; J gene: TRBJ2-5
CDR3 DNA: TGTGCCAGCAGTGGTTCCGGCAGGGCTGAAGCTTTCTTT; CDR3 protein: CASSGSGRAEAFF; V gene: TRBV6-2/TRBV6-3; D gene: -; clone size: -; J gene: TRBJ1-1
CDR3 DNA: TGCGCCAGCAGCAAAGGACAGGGGCGAGGGATCGGGGAGCTGTTTTTT; CDR3 protein: CASSKGQGRGIGELFF; V gene: TRBV5-1; D gene: TRBD1; clone size: -; J gene: TRBJ2-2
CDR3 DNA: TGTGCCACCAGCAGGACACAGGGGAATCAGCCCCAGCATTTT; CDR3 protein: CATSRTQGNQPQHF; V gene: TRBV15; D gene: TRBD1; clone size: -; J gene: TRBJ1-5
CDR3 DNA: TGTGCCAGCAGCTTAAGGCTAGCGGGGGGCCAAGAGACCCAGTACTTC; CDR3 protein: CASSLRLAGGQETQYF; V gene: TRBV7-2; D gene: TRBD2; clone size: once; J gene: TRBJ2-5
CDR3 DNA: TGCGCCAGCAGCTCCGATCCGGGACTAGCGGTTCCCGAGCAGTTCTTC; CDR3 protein: CASSSDPGLAVPEQFF; V gene: TRBV5-1; D gene: TRBD2; clone size: -; J gene: TRBJ2-1
CDR3 DNA: TGTGCCAGCAGTTACCGGGGCAGGGCTGAAGCTTTCTTT; CDR3 protein: CASSYRGRAEAFF; V gene: TRBV6-5; D gene: -; clone size: -; J gene: TRBJ1-1
CDR3 DNA: TGTGCCAGCACTCGGACAGTTCAGCTGTTTTTT; CDR3 protein: CASTRTVQLFF; V gene: TRBV7-2; D gene: -; clone size: -; J gene: TRBJ2-2
CDR3 DNA: TGTGCCAGCTCACCAGTATCAGGGGGCGAGGGTACAGATACGCAGTATTTT; CDR3 protein: CASSPVSGGEGTDTQYF; V gene: TRBV18; D gene: TRBD1; clone size: -; J gene: TRBJ2-3
CDR3 DNA: TGTGCCAGTAGTATAGGTGGCGGGTTCCAAAGGATTTACAATGAGCAGTTCTTC; CDR3 protein: CASSIGGGFQRIYNEQFF; V gene: TRBV19; D gene: -; clone size: few; J gene: TRBJ2-1
CDR3 DNA: TGTGCCAGCAGCTTACAACAGGGGGGCACTGAAGCTTTCTTT; CDR3 protein: CASSLQQGGTEAFF; V gene: TRBV11-2; D gene: TRBD1; clone size: -; J gene: TRBJ1-1
CDR3 DNA: TGTGCCAGCAGCCCTGGGACAGACCTCTACAATGAGCAGTTCTTC; CDR3 protein: CASSPGTDLYNEQFF; V gene: TRBV5-4; D gene: TRBD1; clone size: -; J gene: TRBJ2-1
CDR3 DNA: TGCAGCGTTGAATCGGGGCGCAGTTCCTACGAGCAGTACTTC; CDR3 protein: CSVESGRSSYEQYF; V gene: TRBV29-1; D gene: -; clone size: -; J gene: TRBJ2-7
CDR3 DNA: TGTGCCAGCAGCTTGGGATTAGACAGGGGCGGTTGGGCACCCCTCCACTTT; CDR3 protein: CASSLGLDRGGWAPLHF; V gene: TRBV7-2; D gene: TRBD1; clone size: -; J gene: TRBJ1-6
CDR3 DNA: TGTGCCAGCAGCGCCCGACCGACAGGCCCGAACACTGAAGCTTTCTTT; CDR3 protein: CASSARPTGPNTEAFF; V gene: TRBV9; D gene: -; clone size: -; J gene: TRBJ1-1
CDR3 DNA: TGCAGCGTTACGGCTGGTGAGGATTCTAACTATGGCTACACCTTC; CDR3 protein: CSVTAGEDSNYGYTF; V gene: TRBV29-1; D gene: -; clone size: -; J gene: TRBJ1-2
CDR3 DNA: TGTGCCACCAGCAGCGGAAACACCATATATTTT; CDR3 protein: CATSSGNTIYF; V gene: TRBV15; D gene: -; clone size: -; J gene: TRBJ1-3
CDR3 DNA: TGTGCCAGCAGCTTAGGGAGCGGATTCAGTGAAGCTTTCTTT; CDR3 protein: CASSLGSGFSEAFF; V gene: TRBV7-9; D gene: -; clone size: -; J gene: TRBJ1-1
CDR3 DNA: TGTGCCAGCAGCCTCCTACAGAAGGGAGGTGAAAAACTGTTTTTT; CDR3 protein: CASSLLQKGGEKLFF; V gene: TRBV3-1/TRBV3-2; D gene: -; clone size: -; J gene: TRBJ1-4
CDR3 DNA: TGTGCCAGCAGCCAACAGGGGTCTGGAAACACCATATATTTT; CDR3 protein: CASSQQGSGNTIYF; V gene: TRBV7-2; D gene: TRBD1; clone size: -; J gene: TRBJ1-3
CDR3 DNA: TGCGCCAGCAGCCAAGATTGGACTAGCGGGAGTTTCTACGAGCAGTACTTC; CDR3 protein: CASSQDWTSGSFYEQYF; V gene: TRBV4-1; D gene: TRBD2; clone size: -; J gene: TRBJ2-7
CDR3 DNA: TGTGCCAGCAGCCAAGAGACACAAAACACCGGGGAGCTGTTTTTT; CDR3 protein: CASSQETQNTGELFF; V gene: TRBV4-2; D gene: -; clone size: -; J gene: TRBJ2-2
CDR3 DNA: TGTGCCAGCAGCCTCGGACAGGACGTGAAGACCCAGTACTTC; CDR3 protein: CASSLGQDVKTQYF; V gene: TRBV7-9; D gene: TRBD1; clone size: -; J gene: TRBJ2-5
CDR3 DNA: TGTGCCAGCAGCCGCCTGTACAAAGGTTACGAGCAGTACTTC; CDR3 protein: CASSRLYKGYEQYF; V gene: TRBV27; D gene: -; clone size: -; J gene: TRBJ2-7
CDR3 DNA: TGTGCCAGCAGCTTAGTGCCCCAGTACACAGATACGCAGTATTTT; CDR3 protein: CASSLVPQYTDTQYF; V gene: TRBV11-2; D gene: -; clone size: -; J gene: TRBJ2-3
CDR3 DNA: TGTGCCAGCAGTTTAATGAACACCGGGGAGCTGTTTTTT; CDR3 protein: CASSLMNTGELFF; V gene: TRBV27; D gene: -; clone size: -; J gene: TRBJ2-2
CDR3 DNA: TGTGCCACCAGCGCTAATCCCGGGGAGGAAAAACTGTTTTTT; CDR3 protein: CATSANPGEEKLFF; V gene: TRBV15; D gene: -; clone size: -; J gene: TRBJ1-4
CDR3 DNA: TGTGCCAGCCGATCTCAGGGGGCCACTGAAGCTTTCTTT; CDR3 protein: CASRSQGATEAFF; V gene: TRBV7-9; D gene: TRBD1; clone size: once; J gene: TRBJ1-1
CDR3 DNA: TGTGCCAGCAGCCGGACAGATTCCTATAATTCACCCCTCCACTTT; CDR3 protein: CASSRTDSYNSPLHF; V gene: TRBV2; D gene: -; clone size: -; J gene: TRBJ1-6
CDR3 DNA: TGTGCCAGCAGCCTACAGGGGGGGTGGGAGACCCAGTACTTC; CDR3 protein: CASSLQGGWETQYF; V gene: TRBV11-3; D gene: -; clone size: -; J gene: TRBJ2-5
CDR3 DNA: TGTGCCAGCAGTCGTACCGGGACAGGGTACTACGAGCAGTACTTC; CDR3 protein: CASSRTGTGYYEQYF; V gene: TRBV6-2/TRBV6-3; D gene: TRBD1; clone size: few; J gene: TRBJ2-7
CDR3 DNA: TGTGCCAGCAGGTACCTAGCGGAAGAGCAGTTCTTC; CDR3 protein: CASRYLAEEQFF; V gene: TRBV2; D gene: TRBD2; clone size: -; J gene: TRBJ2-1
CDR3 DNA: TGTGCCAGCTCACTCCGACCCCCGGGGACCGGGGAGCTGTTTTTT; CDR3 protein: CASSLRPPGTGELFF; V gene: TRBV18; D gene: -; clone size: -; J gene: TRBJ2-2
CDR3 DNA: TGTGCCAGCAGCCAGACTAGCGGAGCATCCTACGAGCAGTACTTC; CDR3 protein: CASSQTSGASYEQYF; V gene: TRBV7-9; D gene: TRBD2; clone size: -; J gene: TRBJ2-7
CDR3 DNA: TGTGCAAGTCGCTTACGCCCGGGGGGCGATGAAGCTTTCTTT; CDR3 protein: CASRLRPGGDEAFF; V gene: TRBV12-2; D gene: -; clone size: -; J gene: TRBJ1-1
CDR3 DNA: TGTGCCAGCAGCCTCGGCGAGGGAGGCACAGATACGCAGTATTTT; CDR3 protein: CASSLGEGGTDTQYF; V gene: TRBV13; D gene: -; clone size: -; J gene: TRBJ2-3
CDR3 DNA: TGTGCCAGCAAGGGGGCAGATACGCAGTATTTT; CDR3 protein: CASKGADTQYF; V gene: TRBV6-6; D gene: -; clone size: -; J gene: TRBJ2-3
CDR3 DNA: TGTGCCATCAGTCCCCCTCTGAGGGACGAGCAGTACTTC; CDR3 protein: CAISPPLRDEQYF; V gene: TRBV10-3; D gene: -; clone size: -; J gene: TRBJ2-7